These 12 T cell receptor beta chains came from one sample sequenced in a study of CD8 T cells in Susac syndrome (dated by TCRdb to between 2017 and 2020). Library construction relied on the immunoSEQ multiplex PCR assay. RNA was extracted using the RNeasy kit, and about 0.5 to 1 ug of the RNA was reverse transcribed with random hexamers. TCRdb took the public reads, trimmed them with fastp at Q25, ran MiXCR for clone calling and kept in-frame beta chains. Records with the same CDR3 protein are collapsed into one entry carrying the most frequent genes and DNA. The sample records roughly 150,000 distinct CDR3 sequences, 90% to 95% of which are singletons. Around 0.15% of the sample comes from the top ten. The sequencing input was CD4+ T cells from PBMCs. Receptor source: a human donor with Susac syndrome.

The J gene is TRBJ2-1, the V gene TRBV19; tentatively, D is TRBD1 (6 bases). Between the trimmed V and J ends, which lost 7 bases and 6 bases, there was a span of 10 bases. Germline CDR1 is LNHDA and CDR2 is SQIVND (reference sequence). CDR3 length equals 12 residues. The DNA for the CDR3 is TGTGCCAGTAATTCCAGGGGCAATGAGCAGTTCTTC. This sequence encodes CASNSRGNEQFF.

The V and J genes are TRBV19 and TRBJ2-1; D is unresolved. V was shortened by 8 bases and J by 8 bases, with 16 bases between the two germline ends. From germline, CDR1 is LNHDA and CDR2 SQIVND (reference sequence). This CDR3 has 13 residues. The CDR3 loop is CASCPTGWDEQFF. The CDR3, as DNA: TGTGCCAGTTGTCCCACGGGCTGGGATGAGCAGTTCTTC.

This sequence joins TRBV7-9 and TRBJ2-5; D tentatively reads TRBD1 or TRBD2 (6 bases each). Germline V gene data show CDR1 as SEHNR and CDR2 as FQNEAQ (reference sequence). The CDR3 sequence is 15 residues long. V lost 4 bases to trimming and J lost 4 bases, with 16 bases between them. The CDR3 loop is CASSSHWGRGETQYF. In DNA, the CDR3 is TGTGCCAGCAGCTCCCACTGGGGGCGGGGAGAGACCCAGTACTTC.

The gene calls are TRBV7-9 and TRBJ2-3; D not certain. Deletions cut 1 base from V and 5 bases from J, with 10 bases between. Per the germline V gene, CDR1 is SEHNR and CDR2 is FQNEAQ (reference sequence). This CDR3 has 14 amino acids. Written as DNA, the CDR3 is TGTGCCAGCAGCTTAGGTCACTCAGAAGATACGCAGTATTTT. It codes for CASSLGHSEDTQYF.

V usage is TRBV29-1 and J usage is TRBJ2-1; no clear D. Deletions cut 4 bases from V and 2 bases from J, with 3 bases between. The germline gives CDR1 SQVTM, CDR2 ANQGSEA. The CDR3 is 11 residues long. Written as DNA, the CDR3 is TGCAGCGTTGTACCCTACAATGAGCAGTTCTTC. The encoded protein is CSVVPYNEQFF.

The genes are TRBV25-1 and TRBJ1-1; unclear D gene. V shed 8 bases and J shed 4 bases, with 14 bases lying between them. Germline V gives CDR1 MGHDK, CDR2 SYGVNS. The CDR3 totals 13 residues. CDR3 loop: CASSPAPTTEAFF. The CDR3, as DNA: TGTGCCAGCTCCCCCGCCCCGACCACTGAAGCTTTCTTT.

In its sample, this clonotype was seen once. CDR3 protein: CASSDSFQETQYF. In DNA form, the CDR3 reads TGTGCCAGCAGTGACAGTTTCCAAGAGACCCAGTACTTC. This sequence joins TRBV2 and TRBJ2-5; no firm D call. V was cut by 3 bases and J by 1 base, with 6 bases left in between. Germline V gives CDR1 SNHLY, CDR2 FYNNEI. This CDR3 contains 13 residues.

CDR3 DNA sequence: TGCAGTGCTCTACTAGGGAATATCCGCACAGATACGCAGTATTTT. Residues: CSALLGNIRTDTQYF. The rearrangement joins TRBV20-1 to TRBJ2-3; TRBD2 might be the D (5 bases). V shed 5 bases and J shed 1 base, with 16 bases lying between them. The V gene's germline CDR1 is DFQATT and CDR2 SNEGSKA (reference sequence). The CDR3 covers 15 residues.

The chain recombines TRBV11-1 with TRBJ1-2, with D unresolved. V was shortened by 4 bases and J by 8 bases, with 14 bases between the two germline ends. Germline loops: CDR1 SGHAT, CDR2 FQDESV (reference sequence). The CDR3 runs 13 residues. CDR3 sequence: CASSSLQRNGYTF. In nucleotides, the CDR3 is TGTGCCAGCAGCTCGCTGCAGAGGAACGGCTACACCTTC.

The rearrangement joins TRBV7-2 to TRBJ2-6, with no clear D. Between the trimmed V and J ends, which lost 5 bases and 0 bases, there was a span of 11 bases. Germline CDR1 SGHTA, CDR2 FQGNSA. The CDR3 loop spans 16 amino acids. Here the CDR3 reads CASSPFRPSGANVLTF. The CDR3, as DNA: TGTGCCAGCAGCCCCTTTCGTCCCTCTGGGGCCAACGTCCTGACTTTC. The full variable domain, in which reference TRBV7-2 and TRBJ2-6 provide the parts outside the CDR3, is GAGVSQSPSNKVTEKGKDVELRCDPISGHTALYWYRQSLGQGLEFLIYFQGNSAPDKSGLPSDRFSAERTGGSVSTLTIQRTQQEDSAVYLCASSPFRPSGANVLTFGAGSRLTVL.

The chain links TRBV3-1 to TRBJ2-5, with D possibly being TRBD1 or TRBD2 (5 bases each). Between the trimmed V and J ends, which lost 0 bases and 5 bases, there was a span of 13 bases. The CDR3 consists of 15 residues. CDR1 and CDR2 (germline): LGHDT, YNNKEL (reference sequence). The CDR3 spells CASSQEFRAGETQYF. The DNA of the CDR3 is TGTGCCAGCAGCCAAGAGTTCAGGGCGGGCGAGACCCAGTACTTC.

The rearrangement joins TRBV6-5 to TRBJ2-6; the D is unclear. V gave up 10 bases and J gave up 4 bases, with 8 bases separating them. Germline V gives CDR1 MNHEY, CDR2 SVGAGI. This CDR3 comprises 12 residues. Here the CDR3 reads CATAMGANVLTF. DNA of the CDR3: TGTGCCACCGCAATGGGGGCCAACGTCCTGACTTTC.